The sequence of this T cell receptor beta chain was determined in a study of Siglec-9 on CD8 T cells in melanoma. This table comes from immunoSEQ multiplex PCR, and its TCRdb copy is limited to in-frame clones, with some not included. Of about 30,000 clones in the sample, 80% were seen once. The germline V gene has CDR1 MNHNY and CDR2 SVGAGI (reference sequence). V gave up 2 bases and J gave up 4 bases, with 12 bases separating them. The length of the CDR3 is 15 residues. Sequencing was done on a sample of Siglec-9- CD8+ T cells sorted from blood. The TCR was taken from a human donor in good health. The J gene is TRBJ2-1, the V gene TRBV6-6; tentatively, D is TRBD2 (6 bases). CDR3 in amino acids: CASSYSDREYNEQFF. CDR3 coding DNA: TGTGCCAGCAGTTACAGCGACCGGGAGTACAATGAGCAGTTCTTC.